This T cell receptor beta chain originates from a study of OX40 agonist ivuxolimab in advanced cancers. TCRdb's table, derived via immunoSEQ multiplex PCR, lists solely in-frame clones and lacks some. The table lists about 81,000 clones, about 80% of them singletons. In germline, CDR1 is SGHTA, CDR2 FQGNSA. The germline V and J ends were trimmed by 2 bases and 6 bases, with 9 bases remaining between them. This CDR3 region has 13 residues. The sequence was collected from an adult with an advanced solid tumor such as melanoma, head and neck, liver or kidney cancer. The sequencing here drew on CD4+ or CD8+ T cells sorted from blood, taken in a trial of the OX40 agonist ivuxolimab. The J gene is TRBJ2-3, the V gene TRBV7-2; D is unclear. The CDR3 DNA reads TGTGCCAGCAGCTTACTCGGAACTGATACGCAGTATTTT. Translation gives CASSLLGTDTQYF.